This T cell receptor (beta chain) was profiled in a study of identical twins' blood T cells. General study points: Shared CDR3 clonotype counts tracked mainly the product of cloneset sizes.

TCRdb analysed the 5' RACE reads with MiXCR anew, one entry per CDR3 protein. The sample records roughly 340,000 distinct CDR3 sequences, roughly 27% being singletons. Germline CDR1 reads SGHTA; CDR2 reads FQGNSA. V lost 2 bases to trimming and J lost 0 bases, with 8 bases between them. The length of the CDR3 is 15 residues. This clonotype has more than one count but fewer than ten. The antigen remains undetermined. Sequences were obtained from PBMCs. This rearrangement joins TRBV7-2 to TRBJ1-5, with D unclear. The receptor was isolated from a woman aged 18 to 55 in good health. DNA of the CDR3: TGTGCCAGCAGCTTATACTCGGGTAGCAATCAGCCCCAGCATTTT. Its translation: CASSLYSGSNQPQHF. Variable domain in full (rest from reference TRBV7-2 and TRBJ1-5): GAGVSQSPSNKVTEKGKDVELRCDPISGHTALYWYRQSLGQGLEFLIYFQGNSAPDKSGLPSDRFSAERTGGSVSTLTIQRTQQEDSAVYLCASSLYSGSNQPQHFGDGTRLSIL.